A selection of T cell receptor beta chains follows, all from one sample in a study of B cell selection in AIRE deficiency. The table came from immunoSEQ multiplex PCR; TCRdb's copy has only in-frame clones and leaves some out. The profile shows some 23,000 clones, 95% to 98% of them singletons. Material for sequencing was conventional CD4+ T cells sorted from PBMCs. The receptors were sampled from a human donor with AIRE deficiency. Each CDR3 is given with its conserved first and last residue. Fields, in order: V gene, clone size, J gene, D gene, CDR3 DNA, CDR3 protein. The D gene is left open where the match is weak. Some rows mark clone size as missing; the rest say once, few, many or name a class of expanded clone.

TRBV11-2	NA	TRBJ2-7	NA	TGTGCCAGCAGCTTAGTCGGCTCCTACGAGCAGTACTTC	CASSLVGSYEQYF
TRBV15	NA	TRBJ2-7	NA	TGTGCCACCAGCAGAGGGGTCATGGAGGGACAGCTCAACGAGCAGTACTTC	CATSRGVMEGQLNEQYF
TRBV7-2	NA	TRBJ2-7	NA	TGTGCCAGCAGCTTAGACGCCCGTTCGTACGAGCAGTACTTC	CASSLDARSYEQYF
TRBV6-5	NA	TRBJ2-4	NA	TGTGCCAGCAGACGGATCCATGCGGCCAAAAACATTCAGTACTTC	CASRRIHAAKNIQYF
TRBV7-9	NA	TRBJ2-2	TRBD2	TGTGCCAGCAGCCGCGCGGGGGGGAACACCGGGGAGCTGTTTTTT	CASSRAGGNTGELFF
TRBV27	NA	TRBJ2-1	NA	TGTGCCAGCAGTTTCTGGGGCTTGGAGCAGTTCTTC	CASSFWGLEQFF
TRBV6-1	once	TRBJ1-1	NA	TGTGCCAGCAGTGAAGAAGGGCGGGGGCGAGCTGAAGCTTTCTTT	CASSEEGRGRAEAFF
TRBV2	NA	TRBJ1-5	NA	TGTGCCAGCAGCCGACCCCCCCGGGATCAGCCCCAGCATTTT	CASSRPPRDQPQHF
TRBV27	NA	TRBJ2-5	TRBD2	TGTGCCAGCAGGATCGGGACTAAGGGCCAAGAGACCCAGTACTTC	CASRIGTKGQETQYF
TRBV5-1	NA	TRBJ1-1	NA	TGCGCCAGCAGCTTCCCGGGCACTGAAGCTTTCTTT	CASSFPGTEAFF
TRBV7-2	NA	TRBJ2-7	NA	TGTGCCAGCAGCTCGAGCGCCCTGAGAATTTCCTACGAGCAGTACTTC	CASSSSALRISYEQYF
TRBV6-1	NA	TRBJ2-1	NA	TGTGCCAGCAGTGCGGCCTTGGATGAGCAGTTCTTC	CASSAALDEQFF
TRBV4-3	NA	TRBJ1-1	NA	TGCGCCAGCAGCCAAGATCCCAGGTCCACTGAAGCTTTCTTT	CASSQDPRSTEAFF
TRBV19	NA	TRBJ1-1	TRBD1	TGTGCCAGTAGTTTTAGACAGGGGTGGACTGAAGCTTTCTTT	CASSFRQGWTEAFF
TRBV7-8	NA	TRBJ2-7	NA	TGTGCCAGCAGCTTAGCCCTATCCTACGAGCAGTACTTC	CASSLALSYEQYF
TRBV28	NA	TRBJ2-7	NA	TGTGCCAGCAGTTTAAATACGTACTACGAGCAGTACTTC	CASSLNTYYEQYF
TRBV7-3	NA	TRBJ2-7	TRBD2	TGTGCCAGCAGCCGAACTAGCGGGTCCGAGCAGTACTTC	CASSRTSGSEQYF
TRBV5-1	NA	TRBJ2-5	NA	TGCGCCAGCAGCTTGGGGGGGACGGTCCAAGAGACCCAGTACTTC	CASSLGGTVQETQYF
TRBV6-5	NA	TRBJ2-3	NA	TGTGCCAGCAGCAACCGCAGGACAGATACGCAGTATTTT	CASSNRRTDTQYF
TRBV7-9	NA	TRBJ2-4	NA	TGTGCCAGCACTCCCCCGCTAGCCAAAAACATTCAGTACTTC	CASTPPLAKNIQYF
TRBV28	NA	TRBJ1-3	NA	TGTGCCTCCCGGGGGGTCGGGGGGCTTGGAAACACCATATATTTT	CASRGVGGLGNTIYF
TRBV5-1	NA	TRBJ1-6	NA	TGCGCCAGCAGCTTGGCCGGTATCTCCTATAATTCACCCCTCCACTTT	CASSLAGISYNSPLHF
TRBV11-2	once	TRBJ2-7	NA	TGTGCCAGCAGCTTAGCGGGACCTTCCTACGAGCAGTACTTC	CASSLAGPSYEQYF
TRBV5-1	NA	TRBJ1-4	NA	TGCGCCAGCAGGACAGGAGGGTCGGCTAATGAAAAACTGTTTTTT	CASRTGGSANEKLFF
TRBV19	NA	TRBJ1-4	NA	TGTGCCAGTAAGTTGGGAGGAAGGACGGTTGCAACTAATGAAAAACTGTTTTTT	CASKLGGRTVATNEKLFF
TRBV29-1	NA	TRBJ2-1	NA	TGCAGCGCCGCGCCCGGGGGCAATGAGCAGTTCTTC	CSAAPGGNEQFF
TRBV28	NA	TRBJ2-7	TRBD1	TGTGCCAGCAGTTTATCGGGACAGGGACTCTACGAGCAGTACTTC	CASSLSGQGLYEQYF
TRBV6-4	NA	TRBJ2-1	TRBD2	TGTGCCAGCAGACTAGCGGGAGGCTACAATGAGCAGTTCTTC	CASRLAGGYNEQFF
TRBV2	once	TRBJ2-4	NA	TGTGCCAGCACCAACGGAGGTCTAGCCAAAAACATTCAGTACTTC	CASTNGGLAKNIQYF
TRBV28	NA	TRBJ2-7	NA	TGTGCCACCAGCCAACAGGGCGCGTGGGAGCAGTACTTC	CATSQQGAWEQYF
TRBV5-6	NA	TRBJ2-1	NA	TGTGCCAGCAGCTTGATAGTTAACCCACGGGGTGAGCAGTTCTTC	CASSLIVNPRGEQFF
TRBV7-6	NA	TRBJ2-5	NA	TGTGCCAGCAGTCTTGGGTTTGGGGAGACCCAGTACTTC	CASSLGFGETQYF
TRBV6-5	NA	TRBJ2-3	TRBD2	TGTGCCAGCAGACGCACCGGGACTAGGGTAGATACGCAGTATTTT	CASRRTGTRVDTQYF
TRBV7-2	NA	TRBJ1-1	NA	TGTGCCAGCAGCTTAGAGAGGGGTCGCACTGAAGCTTTCTTT	CASSLERGRTEAFF
TRBV5-1	NA	TRBJ2-3	TRBD1	TGCGCCAGCAGCAAGGACAGGGAAGATACGCAGTATTTT	CASSKDREDTQYF
TRBV5-1	NA	TRBJ2-7	TRBD2	TGCGCCAGCAGCTTGGGACTAGCGGGCAACTCCTACGAGCAGTACTTC	CASSLGLAGNSYEQYF
TRBV11-3	NA	TRBJ1-3	NA	TGTGCCAGCAGCTCTACAGGGTTTTCTGGAAACACCATATATTTT	CASSSTGFSGNTIYF
TRBV19	NA	TRBJ1-1	NA	TGTGCCAGTAGTATAGGCAAGAGGGCGGTCACTGAAGCTTTCTTT	CASSIGKRAVTEAFF
TRBV9	once	TRBJ2-7	NA	TGTGCCAGCAGCCCCCGGGCAGAGGCGTCCGAGCAGTACTTC	CASSPRAEASEQYF
TRBV2	NA	TRBJ2-7	TRBD1	TGTGCCAGCAAATTTGTGGCCGGGACAGCCTACGAGCAGTACTTC	CASKFVAGTAYEQYF
TRBV4-3	NA	TRBJ1-1	NA	TGCGCCAGCAGCCAGGTTTGGGACACGAACACTGAAGCTTTCTTT	CASSQVWDTNTEAFF
TRBV6-1	NA	TRBJ2-3	NA	TGTGCCAGCAGTGAAGCGGACGTTCTTCTCACAGATACGCAGTATTTT	CASSEADVLLTDTQYF
TRBV18	NA	TRBJ1-1	NA	TGTGCCAGCTCACCACCGGCCGGGGGCCGGTCTGAAGCTTTCTTT	CASSPPAGGRSEAFF
TRBV28	NA	TRBJ1-4	NA	TGTGCCAGCAGCCGCCGGGACGGCGCATCCAAAAATGAAAAACTGTTTTTT	CASSRRDGASKNEKLFF
TRBV2	NA	TRBJ1-2	NA	TGTGCCAGCAGTTTGACGGTAGCTAACTATGGCTACACCTTC	CASSLTVANYGYTF
TRBV11-1	NA	TRBJ2-2	TRBD2	TGTGCCAGCAGCCCATTGCGCGAGCGGGAGCGAGTCGGGGAGCTGTTTTTT	CASSPLRERERVGELFF
TRBV12-5	NA	TRBJ2-7	NA	TGTGCTAGTGGTTTGGTTTTTAACAGGGGAGGCTCCTACGAGCAGTACTTC	CASGLVFNRGGSYEQYF
TRBV27	NA	TRBJ2-2	NA	TGTGCCAGCAGTGTGTACTCCTTCACCGGGGAGCTGTTTTTT	CASSVYSFTGELFF
TRBV7-2	NA	TRBJ2-3	NA	TGTGCCAGCAGCTTAGTCGGTCTACTCACAGATACGCAGTATTTT	CASSLVGLLTDTQYF
TRBV11-3	NA	TRBJ2-7	NA	TGTGCCAGCAGTTCAGGACCACCGAGCTCCTACGAGCAGTACTTC	CASSSGPPSSYEQYF
TRBV7-2	NA	TRBJ2-7	NA	TGTGCCAGCAGCGGAGCCGGGACACTCGAGCAGTACTTC	CASSGAGTLEQYF
TRBV18	NA	TRBJ2-1	NA	TGTGCCAGCTCACCGGGCTTCGGGACCGCCTGGAATGAGCAGTTCTTC	CASSPGFGTAWNEQFF
TRBV5-1	NA	TRBJ2-3	NA	TGCGCCAGCAGCTTGTACAGCGGGAGCACAGATACGCAGTATTTT	CASSLYSGSTDTQYF
TRBV6-5	NA	TRBJ2-7	NA	TGTGCCAGCAGCGGGACGGTCCGCTCCTACGAGCAGTACTTC	CASSGTVRSYEQYF